Presented here are 5 T cell receptor beta chains from one specimen sequenced in a study of blood T cell repertoires in COVID-19 (dated by TCRdb to 2018 to 2020). Preparation of the library involved the immunoSEQ multiplex PCR assay. TCRdb carries this immuneACCESS record with in-frame sequences only. Its versions omit some clonotypes, under half of them owing to an unresolved V gene in the studies checked, with the rest unexplained. In all, the sample holds approximately 410,000 clones, and roughly 89% of those were seen once. Of the sample, approximately 1.5% falls within the top ten clones. The sequencing sample was made of peripheral blood. Receptors were obtained from a woman in her thirties with active or convalescent COVID-19.

This chain links TRBV7-2 with TRBJ2-1; weak D call: TRBD2 (6 bases). The V gene lost 5 bases and the J gene lost 9 bases, with 14 bases spanning the gap. Germline values: CDR1 SGHTA, CDR2 FQGNSA. CDR3 length: 13 amino acids. CDR3 in amino acids: CASSASGLSEQFF. CDR3 DNA sequence: TGTGCCAGCAGCGCCAGCGGGTTAAGTGAGCAGTTCTTC.

The chain couples TRBV19 to TRBJ2-2; D remains ambiguous. The CDR3 sequence is 13 residues long. The germline V and J ends were trimmed by 1 base and 6 bases, with 6 bases remaining between them. The germline V gene encodes CDR1 LNHDA and CDR2 SQIVND (reference sequence). Here the CDR3 DNA reads TGTGCCAGTAGTATAGGGAGCCCCGGGGAGCTGTTTTTT. Translation gives CASSIGSPGELFF.

The chain links TRBV5-1 to TRBJ2-7; 8 positions match TRBD2. CDR3 length: 13 residues. J was trimmed by 2 bases and V by 4 bases; bases with no gene match: 2. Germline CDR1 reads SGHRS; CDR2 reads YFSETQ. CDR3 region: CASSAGGTYEQYF. The CDR3 DNA is TGCGCCAGCAGCGCGGGGGGAACCTACGAGCAGTACTTC.

The chain recombines TRBV29-1 with TRBJ1-1; D perhaps matches TRBD1 (5 bases). CDR3 size: 13 residues. The germline CDR1 and CDR2 sequences are SQVTM and ANQGSEA. V shed 0 bases and J shed 5 bases, with 10 bases lying between them. CDR3 in DNA: TGCAGCGTTGAAGATTCGGGGGGGACTGAAGCTTTCTTT. It specifies CSVEDSGGTEAFF.

This clone was observed once. The chain carries TRBV2 and TRBJ2-1; the D gene is possibly TRBD2 (5 bases). There are 12 residues in the CDR3. Trimming removed 6 bases from V and 4 bases from J, with 7 bases in between. Germline CDR1 and CDR2: SNHLY and FYNNEI. In DNA form, the CDR3 reads TGTGCCAGCAGGGACTCGTACAATGAGCAGTTCTTC. Its protein product is CASRDSYNEQFF.